These T cell receptor beta chains were read from a single sample in a study of T cells in Graves' hyperthyroidism and ophthalmopathy. Via MiXCR, TCRdb re-called the multiplex PCR reads, giving one row per CDR3 protein. The sample records 730,000 or so distinct CDR3 sequences, 15% to 20% being singletons. Sequencing input: blood. The receptors here all came from a woman in her forties or fifties with Graves' hyperthyroidism that later progressed to Graves' ophthalmopathy. CDR3s include the opening cysteine and the closing phenylalanine or tryptophan. Fields, in order: V gene, J gene, clone size, D gene, CDR3 protein, CDR3 DNA. The D gene is left open where the match is weak. Clone sizes are given selectively: once, few, many, or a class where the clone is expanded.

V gene: TRBV12-3/TRBV12-4
J gene: TRBJ2-2
clone size: few
D gene: TRBD1
CDR3 protein: CASSTWTGNTGELFF
CDR3 DNA: TGTGCCAGCAGTACTTGGACAGGGAACACCGGGGAGCTGTTTTTT

V gene: TRBV29-1
J gene: TRBJ2-3
clone size: many
D gene: TRBD2
CDR3 protein: CSVGLAGSTDTQYF
CDR3 DNA: TGCAGCGTTGGGCTAGCGGGGTCCACAGATACGCAGTATTTT

V gene: TRBV9
J gene: TRBJ2-5
clone size: NA
D gene: NA
CDR3 protein: CASSGTGIRETQYF
CDR3 DNA: TGTGCCAGCAGCGGAACAGGGATCCGCGAGACCCAGTACTTC

V gene: TRBV12-3/TRBV12-4
J gene: TRBJ2-3
clone size: many
D gene: TRBD2
CDR3 protein: CASSYSGRKADTQYF
CDR3 DNA: TGTGCCAGCAGTTATTCCGGGAGGAAAGCAGATACGCAGTATTTT

V gene: TRBV7-9
J gene: TRBJ2-1
clone size: many
D gene: TRBD2
CDR3 protein: CASSSSSGVYNEQFF
CDR3 DNA: TGTGCCAGCAGCTCCTCTAGCGGGGTCTACAATGAGCAGTTCTTC

V gene: TRBV6-2/TRBV6-3
J gene: TRBJ2-7
clone size: NA
D gene: NA
CDR3 protein: CASKRGAGYEQYF
CDR3 DNA: TGTGCCAGCAAACGGGGGGCCGGCTACGAGCAGTACTTC

V gene: TRBV5-1
J gene: TRBJ2-7
clone size: many
D gene: NA
CDR3 protein: CASSWEQGGLYEQYF
CDR3 DNA: TGCGCCAGCAGCTGGGAACAGGGAGGTCTCTACGAGCAGTACTTC

V gene: TRBV7-9
J gene: TRBJ1-1
clone size: NA
D gene: NA
CDR3 protein: CASSFALSGAEAFF
CDR3 DNA: TGTGCCAGCAGCTTCGCGTTGTCAGGGGCCGAAGCTTTCTTT

V gene: TRBV6-1
J gene: TRBJ1-5
clone size: few
D gene: NA
CDR3 protein: CASEGPGNQPQHF
CDR3 DNA: TGTGCCTCGGAGGGGCCTGGCAATCAGCCCCAGCATTTT

V gene: TRBV3-1
J gene: TRBJ2-4
clone size: few
D gene: NA
CDR3 protein: CASSQDGGPKNIQYF
CDR3 DNA: TGTGCCAGCAGCCAAGACGGGGGGCCCAAAAACATTCAGTACTTC

V gene: TRBV6-2/TRBV6-3
J gene: TRBJ1-1
clone size: NA
D gene: NA
CDR3 protein: CASLPVENTEAFF
CDR3 DNA: TGTGCCAGCCTCCCAGTGGAGAACACTGAAGCTTTCTTT

V gene: TRBV6-1
J gene: TRBJ2-3
clone size: many
D gene: TRBD2
CDR3 protein: CASSEAGGVDTQYF
CDR3 DNA: TGTGCCAGCAGTGAAGCGGGGGGGGTCGATACGCAGTATTTT

V gene: TRBV3-1
J gene: TRBJ1-1
clone size: many
D gene: NA
CDR3 protein: CASSQGFVAGSEAFF
CDR3 DNA: TGTGCCAGCAGCCAAGGTTTCGTGGCGGGCTCTGAAGCTTTCTTT

V gene: TRBV3-1
J gene: TRBJ1-1
clone size: many
D gene: NA
CDR3 protein: CASSRIKPGNLGVWTEAFF
CDR3 DNA: TGTGCCAGCAGCCGAATCAAACCAGGGAATTTAGGAGTTTGGACTGAAGCTTTCTTT

V gene: TRBV20-1
J gene: TRBJ2-6
clone size: few
D gene: TRBD1
CDR3 protein: CSARRQGARGANVLTF
CDR3 DNA: TGCAGTGCTAGGAGACAGGGGGCGCGAGGGGCCAACGTCCTGACTTTC

V gene: TRBV20-1
J gene: TRBJ1-1
clone size: NA
D gene: NA
CDR3 protein: CSATSVGHKEGTEAFF
CDR3 DNA: TGCAGTGCTACTTCCGTCGGTCACAAAGAGGGCACTGAAGCTTTCTTT

V gene: TRBV7-9
J gene: TRBJ2-5
clone size: many
D gene: NA
CDR3 protein: CASTPPPDGTVQETQYF
CDR3 DNA: TGTGCCAGCACTCCACCCCCGGACGGAACCGTACAAGAGACCCAGTACTTC

V gene: TRBV5-1
J gene: TRBJ2-5
clone size: NA
D gene: NA
CDR3 protein: CASSARARETQYF
CDR3 DNA: TGCGCCAGCAGCGCCCGGGCACGAGAGACCCAGTACTTC

V gene: TRBV3-1
J gene: TRBJ2-5
clone size: NA
D gene: NA
CDR3 protein: CASSRMDARFYF
CDR3 DNA: TGTGCCAGCAGCCGCATGGACGCCAGGTTCTACTTC

V gene: TRBV3-1
J gene: TRBJ2-5
clone size: many
D gene: NA
CDR3 protein: CASSQDWARTQETQYF
CDR3 DNA: TGTGCCAGCAGCCAAGATTGGGCTAGGACGCAAGAGACCCAGTACTTC

V gene: TRBV19
J gene: TRBJ1-2
clone size: few
D gene: NA
CDR3 protein: CASSVQGRGNYGYTF
CDR3 DNA: TGTGCCAGTAGTGTTCAGGGAAGGGGAAACTATGGCTACACCTTC

V gene: TRBV5-5
J gene: TRBJ1-4
clone size: NA
D gene: TRBD1
CDR3 protein: CASSGTVTTNEKLFF
CDR3 DNA: TGTGCCAGCAGTGGGACAGTCACAACTAATGAAAAACTGTTTTTT

V gene: TRBV11-2
J gene: TRBJ2-1
clone size: many
D gene: TRBD2
CDR3 protein: CATRGTRFVEQFF
CDR3 DNA: TGTGCCACCCGGGGGACTAGGTTCGTTGAGCAGTTCTTC

V gene: TRBV12-3/TRBV12-4
J gene: TRBJ1-1
clone size: many
D gene: TRBD1
CDR3 protein: CASSPQGQGAEAFF
CDR3 DNA: TGTGCCAGCAGTCCCCAGGGACAGGGCGCTGAAGCTTTCTTT

V gene: TRBV6-1
J gene: TRBJ1-1
clone size: many
D gene: NA
CDR3 protein: CASSEYRSNTEAFF
CDR3 DNA: TGTGCCAGCAGTGAATATCGATCGAACACTGAAGCTTTCTTT

V gene: TRBV7-9
J gene: TRBJ2-2
clone size: many
D gene: NA
CDR3 protein: CASPPDGNANTGELFF
CDR3 DNA: TGTGCCAGCCCCCCGGACGGAAACGCGAACACCGGGGAGCTGTTTTTT

V gene: TRBV18
J gene: TRBJ1-4
clone size: many
D gene: TRBD1
CDR3 protein: CASSPPPGQETLNEKLFF
CDR3 DNA: TGTGCCAGCTCACCACCACCGGGACAGGAGACTCTAAATGAAAAACTGTTTTTT

V gene: TRBV30
J gene: TRBJ1-2
clone size: many
D gene: NA
CDR3 protein: CAWRTPGRMANYGYTF
CDR3 DNA: TGTGCCTGGCGCACCCCCGGACGGATGGCGAATTATGGCTACACCTTC

V gene: TRBV7-9
J gene: TRBJ1-1
clone size: many
D gene: TRBD1
CDR3 protein: CASSLPDRGMDTEAFF
CDR3 DNA: TGTGCCAGCAGCTTACCAGACAGGGGGATGGACACTGAAGCTTTCTTT

V gene: TRBV19
J gene: TRBJ1-2
clone size: few
D gene: NA
CDR3 protein: CASTGRGRSYYGYTF
CDR3 DNA: TGTGCCAGCACTGGTCGGGGGAGGTCCTACTATGGCTACACCTTC

V gene: TRBV18
J gene: TRBJ2-3
clone size: NA
D gene: NA
CDR3 protein: CASSPEDGTDTQYF
CDR3 DNA: TGTGCCAGCTCACCGGAGGACGGCACAGATACGCAGTATTTT

V gene: TRBV2
J gene: TRBJ2-1
clone size: many
D gene: TRBD2
CDR3 protein: CASSDLDGGGGAHNEQFF
CDR3 DNA: TGTGCCAGCAGTGATCTCGATGGAGGCGGGGGGGCCCACAATGAGCAGTTCTTC

V gene: TRBV3-1
J gene: TRBJ1-1
clone size: many
D gene: TRBD1
CDR3 protein: CASRKSDRANTEAFF
CDR3 DNA: TGTGCCAGCAGGAAATCTGACAGGGCTAACACTGAAGCTTTCTTT

V gene: TRBV3-1
J gene: TRBJ1-4
clone size: many
D gene: NA
CDR3 protein: CASSQGLATNEKLFF
CDR3 DNA: TGTGCCAGCAGCCAAGGGTTAGCAACTAATGAAAAACTGTTTTTT

V gene: TRBV12-5
J gene: TRBJ1-1
clone size: few
D gene: NA
CDR3 protein: CASGLGPDAAFF
CDR3 DNA: TGTGCTAGTGGTTTGGGTCCTGACGCTGCTTTCTTT

V gene: TRBV12-3/TRBV12-4
J gene: TRBJ1-3
clone size: few
D gene: NA
CDR3 protein: CASNKIFDFSGNTIYF
CDR3 DNA: TGTGCCAGCAATAAAATATTCGACTTCTCTGGAAACACCATATATTTT

V gene: TRBV2
J gene: TRBJ1-1
clone size: many
D gene: NA
CDR3 protein: CASSEALFQEAFF
CDR3 DNA: TGTGCCAGCAGTGAAGCGCTCTTTCAGGAAGCTTTCTTT

V gene: TRBV19
J gene: TRBJ1-5
clone size: NA
D gene: NA
CDR3 protein: CASSGAEGNQPQHF
CDR3 DNA: TGTGCCAGTAGTGGGGCAGAGGGCAATCAGCCCCAGCATTTT

V gene: TRBV27
J gene: TRBJ2-3
clone size: NA
D gene: NA
CDR3 protein: CASSVGFSTDTQYF
CDR3 DNA: TGTGCCAGCAGTGTGGGGTTTAGCACAGATACGCAGTATTTT

V gene: TRBV4-1
J gene: TRBJ2-2
clone size: NA
D gene: NA
CDR3 protein: CASSQDRGGGQNTGELFF
CDR3 DNA: TGCGCCAGCAGCCAAGATCGGGGCGGGGGCCAAAACACCGGGGAGCTGTTTTTT

V gene: TRBV3-1
J gene: TRBJ2-5
clone size: few
D gene: TRBD1
CDR3 protein: CASSPQGAWETQYF
CDR3 DNA: TGTGCCAGCAGCCCACAGGGGGCTTGGGAGACCCAGTACTTC

V gene: TRBV12-3/TRBV12-4
J gene: TRBJ2-5
clone size: many
D gene: NA
CDR3 protein: CASSFIAGETQYF
CDR3 DNA: TGTGCCAGCAGTTTTATCGCGGGGGAGACCCAGTACTTC